These 8 T cell receptor beta chains were all obtained from the same sample, sequenced in a study of beta chain features in type 1 diabetes. All of the isolated RNA was reverse transcribed, so expressed TCRB transcripts were sequenced. Produced via immunoSEQ multiplex PCR; TCRdb's table is partial and in-frame only. The sample carries almost 350,000 clones, 8% recorded once. Material: central memory CD4+ T cells from blood. The receptors derive from a young woman in good health.

This clone was picked up a small number of times. The genes are TRBV7-2 and TRBJ2-3; D gene unclear. Trimming took 4 bases from V and 6 from J, leaving 14 bases between them. Germline CDR1 reads SGHTA; CDR2 reads FQGNSA. The length of the CDR3 is 14 residues. CDR3 protein: CASSSPSVSDTQYF. The CDR3, as DNA: TGTGCCAGCAGCTCCCCCTCAGTCTCCGATACGCAGTATTTT.

V usage is TRBV7-2 and J usage is TRBJ2-5; D remains ambiguous. Trimming cost V 5 bases and J 2 bases, with 15 bases left between them. The CDR3 is 15 residues long. Looked up from germline, CDR1 is SGHTA and CDR2 is FQGNSA. The CDR3 DNA reads TGTGCCAGCAGCCTCTTTGGACCCGGACAAGAGACCCAGTACTTC. It translates to CASSLFGPGQETQYF.

This clone appeared a few times. The chain employs TRBV27 and TRBJ2-1; D is unclear. Germline CDR1 reads MNHEY; CDR2 reads SMNVEV (reference sequence). The V end was cut by 0 bases, the J end by 5 bases, with 17 bases between. CDR3 size: 17 residues. The CDR3 is CASSLSGFLTIHNEQFF. As DNA, the CDR3 is TGTGCCAGCAGTTTATCGGGGTTTCTCACAATCCACAATGAGCAGTTCTTC.

This clone occurred a few times. This chain connects TRBV4-2 to TRBJ1-3, with 10 bases fitting TRBD1. V lost 3 bases to trimming and J lost 10 bases; unmatched junction nucleotides: 15. This CDR3 is built from 17 residues. The germline CDR1 and CDR2 sequences are LGHNA and YNFKEQ. The CDR3 region is CASSHPVADRGRSTIYF. DNA of the CDR3: TGTGCCAGCAGCCACCCCGTGGCTGACAGGGGGCGGAGTACCATATATTTT.

This clone was detected many times. This rearrangement joins TRBV7-2 to TRBJ2-5; D gene ambiguous. Trimming took off 2 bases at V and 3 bases at J, with 1 base between the two ends. Germline-derived CDR1 and CDR2 are SGHTA and FQGNSA. This CDR3 spans 11 amino acids. CDR3: CASSLKETQYF. The CDR3 coding sequence is TGTGCCAGCAGCTTAAAAGAGACCCAGTACTTC.

The V gene is TRBV5-1, the J gene TRBJ2-1; TRBD2 aligns across 9 bases. The V gene end was trimmed by 0 bases and the J gene end by 7 bases; junction bases not matched to a gene: 5. The CDR3 runs to 15 residues. Germline CDR1 reads SGHRS; CDR2 reads YFSETQ. Here the CDR3 DNA reads TGCGCCAGCAGCTTGGTGTCTAGCGGGACAAATGAGCAGTTCTTC. It codes for CASSLVSSGTNEQFF.

This clone was observed a few times. The rearrangement links TRBV6-5 to TRBJ2-1; no clear D gene. Germline CDR1 is MNHEY and CDR2 is SVGAGI. Trimming shortened V by 2 bases and J by 7 bases, and 18 bases separated the two germline ends. This CDR3 spans 16 amino acids. DNA of the CDR3: TGTGCCAGCAGTTACGGCCGCTGGAATCCACGGAATGAGCAGTTCTTC. Translated, it gives CASSYGRWNPRNEQFF.

This clone was seen only a few times. The rearrangement joins TRBV7-9 to TRBJ2-2; D is undetermined. The CDR3 consists of 15 residues. Germline CDR1 reads SEHNR; CDR2 reads FQNEAQ (reference sequence). Trimming cost V 0 bases and J 7 bases, with 12 bases left between them. The DNA of the CDR3 is TGTGCCAGCAGCTTAGCCTCCGTGTCGGGCGGGGAGCTGTTTTTT. It is translated as CASSLASVSGGELFF. Variable domain in full (rest from reference TRBV7-9 and TRBJ2-2): DTGVSQNPRHKITKRGQNVTFRCDPISEHNRLYWYRQTLGQGPEFLTYFQNEAQLEKSRLLSDRFSAERPKGSFSTLEIQRTEQGDSAMYLCASSLASVSGGELFFGEGSRLTVL.